The rows below give T cell receptor beta chains drawn from one sample of a study of OX40 agonist ivuxolimab in advanced cancers. This table comes from immunoSEQ multiplex PCR, and its TCRdb copy is limited to in-frame clones, with some not included. The sample lists roughly 60,000 clones, roughly 88% seen once, with about 2.4% in the top ten. Source: CD4+ or CD8+ T cells sorted from blood, taken in a trial of the OX40 agonist ivuxolimab. Every receptor here comes from an adult with an advanced solid tumor such as melanoma, head and neck, liver or kidney cancer. The CDR3 runs from the conserved cysteine through the conserved F or W.

V gene: TRBV14
J gene: TRBJ2-2
CDR3 protein: CASSSGVRTGELFF

V gene: TRBV9
J gene: TRBJ2-3
CDR3 protein: CASRLCRDTQYF

V gene: TRBV2
J gene: TRBJ1-1
CDR3 protein: CASRSSGGETEAFF

V gene: TRBV6-5
J gene: TRBJ1-5
CDR3 protein: CASSYSRQSGNQPQHF

V gene: TRBV19
J gene: TRBJ1-2
CDR3 protein: CASRLRQGAFLESNYGYTF

V gene: TRBV7-9
J gene: TRBJ1-5
CDR3 protein: CASSPSELSNQPQHF

V gene: TRBV5-4
J gene: TRBJ1-5
CDR3 protein: CASSLAGTQPQHF

V gene: TRBV15
J gene: TRBJ1-2
CDR3 protein: CATSRDKGAGGGYGYTF

V gene: TRBV6-6
J gene: TRBJ2-1
CDR3 protein: CASGPNRAGPYNEQFF

V gene: TRBV6-1
J gene: TRBJ1-1
CDR3 protein: CASSERDRGRMNTEAFF

V gene: TRBV5-6
J gene: TRBJ2-1
CDR3 protein: CASSFMEGYNEQFF

V gene: TRBV14
J gene: TRBJ2-1
CDR3 protein: CASSLKIAQSYNEQFF

V gene: TRBV15
J gene: TRBJ1-1
CDR3 protein: CATSIGAGYTEAFF

V gene: TRBV6-4
J gene: TRBJ1-5
CDR3 protein: CASKRDREGQPQHF

V gene: TRBV4-1
J gene: TRBJ2-1
CDR3 protein: CASSRASGTYNEQFF

V gene: TRBV5-1
J gene: TRBJ2-3
CDR3 protein: CASSSGLAGGTDTQYF

V gene: TRBV5-1
J gene: TRBJ2-3
CDR3 protein: CASNQGLLPLPDTQYF

V gene: TRBV29-1
J gene: TRBJ2-5
CDR3 protein: CSVADSWGGTQYF

V gene: TRBV6-5
J gene: TRBJ1-3
CDR3 protein: CASSYSTGRGGNTIYF

V gene: TRBV6-1
J gene: TRBJ2-2
CDR3 protein: CAVTGGGGELFF

V gene: TRBV30
J gene: TRBJ1-4
CDR3 protein: CAWSPWQGEGEKLFF

V gene: TRBV6-5
J gene: TRBJ1-4
CDR3 protein: CASSRKGITNEKLFF

V gene: TRBV10-3
J gene: TRBJ1-1
CDR3 protein: CAISPGTNTEAFF

V gene: TRBV7-9
J gene: TRBJ1-4
CDR3 protein: CASSFRDRGEKLFF

V gene: TRBV19
J gene: TRBJ1-1
CDR3 protein: CASSVGQGRFTEAFF

V gene: TRBV9
J gene: TRBJ2-3
CDR3 protein: CASSVAGLLTDTQYF

V gene: TRBV19
J gene: TRBJ2-7
CDR3 protein: CASSIVLTGSHEQYF

V gene: TRBV7-9
J gene: TRBJ1-2
CDR3 protein: CASSLATSLTGGYGYTF

V gene: TRBV18
J gene: TRBJ2-5
CDR3 protein: CASSLQEQETQYF

V gene: TRBV19
J gene: TRBJ1-5
CDR3 protein: CASSQQGHGNQPQHF

V gene: TRBV6-1
J gene: TRBJ1-1
CDR3 protein: CASSEGGQLNTEAFF

V gene: TRBV6-4
J gene: TRBJ2-3
CDR3 protein: CASKGLHTDTQYF

V gene: TRBV11-3
J gene: TRBJ2-5
CDR3 protein: CASSNEETQYF

V gene: TRBV7-3
J gene: TRBJ2-5
CDR3 protein: CASSSGQGAGTQYF

V gene: TRBV5-1
J gene: TRBJ2-3
CDR3 protein: CASSLGQSEGDTQYF

V gene: TRBV19
J gene: TRBJ2-4
CDR3 protein: CASMETDKNIQYF

V gene: TRBV5-4
J gene: TRBJ1-2
CDR3 protein: CASSFGGAQYGYTF

V gene: TRBV5-1
J gene: TRBJ2-5
CDR3 protein: CASSFLYRDRVIKVYNRKTQYF

V gene: TRBV7-2
J gene: TRBJ2-1
CDR3 protein: CASSLATSGVNEQFF

V gene: TRBV10-3
J gene: TRBJ1-2
CDR3 protein: CAIRTGTGLPNYGYTF

V gene: TRBV30
J gene: TRBJ1-2
CDR3 protein: CAWGGGGYYTF

V gene: TRBV28
J gene: TRBJ1-6
CDR3 protein: CASSPDRESPLHF

V gene: TRBV10-3
J gene: TRBJ1-4
CDR3 protein: CAISESTGTGGLGEKLFF